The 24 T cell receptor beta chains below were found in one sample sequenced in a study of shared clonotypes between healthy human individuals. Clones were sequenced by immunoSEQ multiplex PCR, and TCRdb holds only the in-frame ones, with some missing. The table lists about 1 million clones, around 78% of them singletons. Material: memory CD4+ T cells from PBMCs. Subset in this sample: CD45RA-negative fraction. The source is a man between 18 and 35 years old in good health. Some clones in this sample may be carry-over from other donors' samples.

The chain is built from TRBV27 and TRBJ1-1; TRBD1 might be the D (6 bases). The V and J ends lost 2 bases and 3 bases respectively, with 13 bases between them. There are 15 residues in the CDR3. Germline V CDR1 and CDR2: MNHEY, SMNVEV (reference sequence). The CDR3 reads CASSLIPGADTEAFF. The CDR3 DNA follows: TGTGCCAGCAGTTTAATCCCAGGGGCGGACACTGAAGCTTTCTTT.

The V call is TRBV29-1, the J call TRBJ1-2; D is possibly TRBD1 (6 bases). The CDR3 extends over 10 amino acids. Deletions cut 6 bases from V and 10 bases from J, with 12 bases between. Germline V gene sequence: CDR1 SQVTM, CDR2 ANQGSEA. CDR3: CSVLKGDYTF. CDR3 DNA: TGCAGCGTCTTGAAGGGGGACTACACCTTC.

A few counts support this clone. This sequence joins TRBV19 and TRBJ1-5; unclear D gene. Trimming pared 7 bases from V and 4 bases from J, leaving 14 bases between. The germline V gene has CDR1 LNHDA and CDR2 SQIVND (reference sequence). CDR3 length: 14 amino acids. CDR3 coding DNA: TGTGCCAGTACCGGCGGCCTAGAGAATCAGCCCCAGCATTTT. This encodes CASTGGLENQPQHF.

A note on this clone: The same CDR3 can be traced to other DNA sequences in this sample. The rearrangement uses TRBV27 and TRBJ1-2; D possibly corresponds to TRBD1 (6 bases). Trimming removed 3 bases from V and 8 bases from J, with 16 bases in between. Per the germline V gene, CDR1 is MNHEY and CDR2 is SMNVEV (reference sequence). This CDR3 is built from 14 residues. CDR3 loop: CASSLNRGAGGYTF. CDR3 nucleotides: TGTGCCAGCAGTTTGAATCGGGGGGCGGGAGGCTACACCTTC.

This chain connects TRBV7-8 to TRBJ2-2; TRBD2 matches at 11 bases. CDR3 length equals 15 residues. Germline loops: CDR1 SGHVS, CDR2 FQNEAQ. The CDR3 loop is CFSGRALEHTGELFF. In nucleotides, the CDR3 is TGTTTTAGCGGGAGGGCCCTGGAGCACACCGGGGAGCTGTTTTTT.

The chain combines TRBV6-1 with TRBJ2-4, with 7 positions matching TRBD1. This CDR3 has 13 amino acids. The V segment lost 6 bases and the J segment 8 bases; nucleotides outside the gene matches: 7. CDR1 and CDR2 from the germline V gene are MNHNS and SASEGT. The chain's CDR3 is CASRSGDSHIQYF. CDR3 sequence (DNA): TGTGCCAGCAGGTCAGGGGACAGCCACATTCAGTACTTC.

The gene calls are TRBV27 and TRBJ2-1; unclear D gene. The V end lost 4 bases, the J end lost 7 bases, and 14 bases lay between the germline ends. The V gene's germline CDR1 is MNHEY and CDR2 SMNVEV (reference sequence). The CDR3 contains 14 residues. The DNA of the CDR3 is TGTGCCAGCAGTTGGGGTCTAGGGATGAATGAGCAGTTCTTC. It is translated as CASSWGLGMNEQFF.

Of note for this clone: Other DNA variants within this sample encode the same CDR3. In DNA, the CDR3 is TGCAGTGCCACACAAGAGACCCAGTACTTC. It encodes CSATQETQYF. The V and J genes are TRBV20-1 and TRBJ2-5; no reliable D call. The germline V and J ends were trimmed by 6 bases and 2 bases, with 4 bases remaining between them. The CDR3 covers 10 residues. CDR1 and CDR2 (germline): DFQATT, SNEGSKA (reference sequence).

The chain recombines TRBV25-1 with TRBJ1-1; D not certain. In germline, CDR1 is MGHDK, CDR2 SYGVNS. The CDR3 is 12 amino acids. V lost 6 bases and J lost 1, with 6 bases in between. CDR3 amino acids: CASRRENTEAFF. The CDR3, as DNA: TGTGCCAGCAGGAGGGAGAACACTGAAGCTTTCTTT.

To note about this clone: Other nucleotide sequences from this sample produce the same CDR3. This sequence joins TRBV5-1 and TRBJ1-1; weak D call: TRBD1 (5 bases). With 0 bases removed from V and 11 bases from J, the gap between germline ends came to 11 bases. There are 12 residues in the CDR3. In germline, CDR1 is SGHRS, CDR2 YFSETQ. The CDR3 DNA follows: TGCGCCAGCAGCTTGGGTCAGGGAGGCGCTTTCTTT. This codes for CASSLGQGGAFF.

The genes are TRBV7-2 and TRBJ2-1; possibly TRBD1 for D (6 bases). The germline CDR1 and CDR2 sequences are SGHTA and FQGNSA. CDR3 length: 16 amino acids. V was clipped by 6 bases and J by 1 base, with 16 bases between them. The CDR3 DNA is TGTGCCAGCAGAGCATCCCAAGGGGGATCCTACAATGAGCAGTTCTTC. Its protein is CASRASQGGSYNEQFF.

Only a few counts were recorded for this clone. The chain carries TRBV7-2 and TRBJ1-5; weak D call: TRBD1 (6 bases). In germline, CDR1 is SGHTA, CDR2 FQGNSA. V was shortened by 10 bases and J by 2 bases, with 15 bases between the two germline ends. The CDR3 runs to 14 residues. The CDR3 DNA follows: TGTGCCACCACTACAGGGTTGGGCAATCAGCCCCAGCATTTT. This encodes CATTTGLGNQPQHF.

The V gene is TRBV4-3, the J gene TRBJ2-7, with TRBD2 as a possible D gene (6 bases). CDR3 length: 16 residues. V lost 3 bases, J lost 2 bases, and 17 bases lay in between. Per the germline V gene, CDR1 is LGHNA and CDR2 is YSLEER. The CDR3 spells CASSQRRGNFAYEQYF. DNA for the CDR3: TGCGCCAGCAGCCAGAGGAGGGGCAACTTTGCCTACGAGCAGTACTTC.

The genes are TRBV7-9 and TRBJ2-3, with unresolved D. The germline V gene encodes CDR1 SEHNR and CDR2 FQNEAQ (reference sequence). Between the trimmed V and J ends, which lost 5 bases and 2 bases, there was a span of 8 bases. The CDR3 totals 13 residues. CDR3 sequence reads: CASSRTHTDTQYF. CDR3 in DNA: TGTGCCAGCAGCCGAACACACACAGATACGCAGTATTTT.

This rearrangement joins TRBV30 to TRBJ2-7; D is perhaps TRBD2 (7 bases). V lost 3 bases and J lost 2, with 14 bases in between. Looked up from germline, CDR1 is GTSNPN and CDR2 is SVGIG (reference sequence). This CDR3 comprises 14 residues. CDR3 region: CAWSGGHGPYEQYF. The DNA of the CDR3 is TGTGCCTGGAGCGGGGGGCACGGGCCCTACGAGCAGTACTTC.

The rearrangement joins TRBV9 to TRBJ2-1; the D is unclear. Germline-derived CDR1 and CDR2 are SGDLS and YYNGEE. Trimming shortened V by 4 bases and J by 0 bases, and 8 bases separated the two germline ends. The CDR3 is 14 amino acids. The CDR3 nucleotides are TGTGCCAGCAGCCCCTGGAGCTCCTACAATGAGCAGTTCTTC. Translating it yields CASSPWSSYNEQFF.

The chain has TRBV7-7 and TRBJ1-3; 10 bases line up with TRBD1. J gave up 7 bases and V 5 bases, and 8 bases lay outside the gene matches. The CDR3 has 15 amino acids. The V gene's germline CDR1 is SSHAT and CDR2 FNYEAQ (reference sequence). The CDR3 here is CASSPGTGDWNTIYF. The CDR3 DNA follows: TGTGCCAGCAGCCCTGGGACAGGGGATTGGAACACCATATATTTT.

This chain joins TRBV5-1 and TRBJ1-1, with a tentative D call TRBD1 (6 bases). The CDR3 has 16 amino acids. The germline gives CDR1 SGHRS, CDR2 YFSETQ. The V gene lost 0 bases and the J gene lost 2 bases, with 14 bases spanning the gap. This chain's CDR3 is CASSLGTEGRNTEAFF. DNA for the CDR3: TGCGCCAGCAGCTTGGGGACAGAAGGGCGTAACACTGAAGCTTTCTTT.

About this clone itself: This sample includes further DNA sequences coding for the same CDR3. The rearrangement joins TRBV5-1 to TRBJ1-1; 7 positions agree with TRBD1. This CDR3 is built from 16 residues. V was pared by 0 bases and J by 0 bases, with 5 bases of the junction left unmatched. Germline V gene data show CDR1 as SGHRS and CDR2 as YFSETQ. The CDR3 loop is CASSLEGRGMNTEAFF. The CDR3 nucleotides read TGCGCCAGCAGCTTGGAAGGCAGGGGGATGAACACTGAAGCTTTCTTT.

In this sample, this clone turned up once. Here the CDR3 reads CASSLTPLGGNEQFF. The DNA of the CDR3 is TGCGCCAGCAGCTTGACCCCCCTCGGTGGCAATGAGCAGTTCTTC. The rearrangement links TRBV5-1 to TRBJ2-1; D gene uncertain. The germline V gene has CDR1 SGHRS and CDR2 YFSETQ. Trimming cost V 1 base and J 6 bases, with 14 bases left between them. This CDR3 is built from 15 residues.

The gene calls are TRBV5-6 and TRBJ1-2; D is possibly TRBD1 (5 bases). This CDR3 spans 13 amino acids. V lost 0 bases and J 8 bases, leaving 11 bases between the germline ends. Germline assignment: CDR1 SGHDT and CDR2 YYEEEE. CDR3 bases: TGTGCCAGCAGCTTGGAGGGGCGGAGGGGCTACACCTTC. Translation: CASSLEGRRGYTF. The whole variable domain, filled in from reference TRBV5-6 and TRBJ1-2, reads DAGVTQSPTHLIKTRGQQVTLRCSPKSGHDTVSWYQQALGQGPQFIFQYYEEEERQRGNFPDRFSGHQFPNYSSELNVNALLLGDSALYLCASSLEGRRGYTFGSGTRLTVV.

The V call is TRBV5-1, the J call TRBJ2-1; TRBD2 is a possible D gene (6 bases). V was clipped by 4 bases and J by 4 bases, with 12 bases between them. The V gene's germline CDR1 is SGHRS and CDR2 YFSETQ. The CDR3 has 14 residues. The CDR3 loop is CASSQGLTYNEQFF. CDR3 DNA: TGCGCCAGCAGCCAGGGACTCACTTACAATGAGCAGTTCTTC.

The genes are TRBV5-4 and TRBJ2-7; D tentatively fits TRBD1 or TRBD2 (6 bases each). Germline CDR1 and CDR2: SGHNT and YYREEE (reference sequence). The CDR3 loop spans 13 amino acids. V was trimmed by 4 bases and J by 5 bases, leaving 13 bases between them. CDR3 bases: TGTGCCAGCAGCCGGAGGGGGGCGGACGAGCAGTACTTC. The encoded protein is CASSRRGADEQYF.

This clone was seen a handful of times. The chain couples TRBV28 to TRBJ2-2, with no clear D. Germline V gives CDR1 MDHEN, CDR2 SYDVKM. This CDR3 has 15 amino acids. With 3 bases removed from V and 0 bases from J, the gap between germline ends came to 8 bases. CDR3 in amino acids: CASSLRRTNTGELFF. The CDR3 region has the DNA TGTGCCAGCAGTTTGCGCAGGACGAACACCGGGGAGCTGTTTTTT.